This T cell receptor (beta chain) was found in a study of T cell responses to AZD1222 COVID-19 vaccine. This clone has a handful of counts. What it recognizes is unknown. Assay used: immunoSEQ multiplex PCR; TCRdb lists only in-frame clones, some missing. Of some 49,000 clones listed, over 65% are singletons. Overall study results and limits: Mapped onto spike, vaccine-associated CD4 TCRs spanned it and were dominant at 160-218 and 743-854. Just a handful of AZD1222 recipients were seropositive at baseline.

The source of this sequence is an adult in good health. Sequencing was performed on peripheral blood, taken on day 0 of AZD1222 vaccination.

DNA for the CDR3: TGTGCCAGCAGGCCCCCGATGGTTTATTATGAAAAACTGTTTTTT. Residues: CASRPPMVYYEKLFF. The chain carries TRBV2 and TRBJ1-4; D uncertain. Trimming left V 6 bases short and J 6 bases short, with 17 bases between. This CDR3 has 15 amino acids. CDR1 SNHLY and CDR2 FYNNEI come from the germline V gene.